What follows are 28 T cell receptor beta chains derived from one specimen sequenced in a study of T cell repertoires in cytomegalovirus infection. These TCRs are of unknown antigen specificity. TCRdb independently ran MiXCR on the reads; one entry per CDR3 protein. The table records roughly 990,000 distinct CDR3 sequences, roughly 30% of them present only once. The sample was cultured CD8+ T cells from PBMCs, taken from culture after CMV antigen stimulation. The receptors were gathered from a human donor in good health (CMV status not recorded). Some clones in this sample may be carry-over from other donors' samples.

This clonotype was seen only a few times. The CDR3 bases are TGCAGTGCTAGAGATATGGCGGCCTACGAGCAGTACTTC. Translated, it gives CSARDMAAYEQYF. This sequence joins TRBV20-1 and TRBJ2-7; no clear D. The CDR3 loop spans 13 amino acids. Germline-derived CDR1 and CDR2 are DFQATT and SNEGSKA (reference sequence). With 0 bases removed from V and 2 bases from J, the gap between germline ends came to 8 bases.

V is TRBV6-5 and J is TRBJ2-1, with 9 bases matching TRBD2. Germline trimming cut 6 bases from V and 5 bases from J; bases unmatched to any gene: 11. The CDR3 is 16 residues long. CDR1 and CDR2 (germline): MNHEY, SVGAGI. CDR3 in DNA: TGTGCCAGCAGCGCTCGCCTAGCGGGGTTTAACAATGAGCAGTTCTTC. Residues: CASSARLAGFNNEQFF.

V gene TRBV12-3 or TRBV12-4 combines with J gene TRBJ1-1, with D possibly matching TRBD1 (5 bases). The V end was cut by 6 bases, the J end by 3 bases, with 26 bases between. The CDR3 extends over 18 amino acids. CDR3 nucleotide sequence: TGTGCCAGCAGCCCTTTACTTTTAATTTCCATGGGGGACACTGAAGCTTTCTTT. Translated, it gives CASSPLLLISMGDTEAFF.

J is TRBJ2-2 and V is TRBV12-3 or TRBV12-4, with D tentatively TRBD1 (5 bases). V was trimmed by 0 bases and J by 6 bases, leaving 8 bases between them. CDR3 length equals 14 residues. CDR3 region: CASSLAPRAGELFF. CDR3 coding DNA: TGTGCCAGCAGTTTAGCGCCCAGGGCCGGGGAGCTGTTTTTT.

The V gene is TRBV7-6, the J gene TRBJ2-3, with TRBD1 identical over 11 bases. There are 16 residues in the CDR3. Trimming at V came to 5 bases and at J to 3 bases, leaving 7 bases not matched to a gene. Germline lookup yields CDR1 SGHVS and CDR2 FNYEAQ. The CDR3 spells CASSPKDRGLTDTQYF. In DNA form, the CDR3 reads TGTGCCAGCAGCCCCAAGGACAGGGGGCTGACAGATACGCAGTATTTT.

This clonotype was found many times. This chain links TRBV7-2 with TRBJ1-1; 9 bases fit TRBD1. V was pared by 0 bases and J by 5 bases, with 7 bases of the junction left unmatched. The CDR3 is made up of 16 amino acids. The germline V gene encodes CDR1 SGHTA and CDR2 FQGNSA. The CDR3: CASSLARTGERTEAFF. The CDR3 bases are TGTGCCAGCAGCTTAGCAAGGACAGGGGAGAGAACTGAAGCTTTCTTT.

This clonotype was observed a handful of times. The chain links TRBV6-6 to TRBJ2-7; 10 bases map to TRBD1. Looked up from germline, CDR1 is MNHNY and CDR2 is SVGAGI (reference sequence). This CDR3 spans 13 amino acids. With V trimmed by 10 bases and J by 6 bases, 9 bases remained unmatched. This CDR3 reads CATSGTGAFEQYF. CDR3 nucleotide sequence: TGTGCCACCTCCGGGACAGGGGCCTTCGAGCAGTACTTC.

The rearrangement joins TRBV5-1 to TRBJ1-2, with D possibly matching TRBD1 (5 bases). The germline V and J ends were trimmed by 1 base and 2 bases, with 15 bases remaining between them. The CDR3 sequence is 16 residues long. CDR1 and CDR2 from the germline V gene are SGHRS and YFSETQ. CDR3 coding DNA: TGCGCCAGCAGCTTGCGCCCAGGGCTCAAGAACTATGGCTACACCTTC. Its protein is CASSLRPGLKNYGYTF.

The chain recombines TRBV19 with TRBJ1-2, with D uncertain. Looked up from germline, CDR1 is LNHDA and CDR2 is SQIVND (reference sequence). The CDR3 has 14 amino acids. Trimming cost V 5 bases and J 4 bases, with 14 bases left between them. CDR3 in DNA: TGTGCCAGTAGTGTCCCCTGGACTTCCTATGGCTACACCTTC. Translation: CASSVPWTSYGYTF.

The chain has TRBV6-1 and TRBJ2-5, with D possibly TRBD1 on 6 matching bases. CDR3 size: 15 residues. V lost 2 bases to trimming and J lost 7 bases, with 17 bases between them. Germline V gene data show CDR1 as MNHNS and CDR2 as SASEGT. The CDR3 DNA reads as TGTGCCAGCAGTGAACGCGGCAGGGGAGTCGGGACCCAGTACTTC. It specifies CASSERGRGVGTQYF.

This clonotype has at least ten counts. The gene calls are TRBV7-8 and TRBJ2-7; the D gene is possibly TRBD2 (6 bases). V was clipped by 5 bases and J by 0 bases, with 14 bases between them. The CDR3 length is 15 residues. Per the germline V gene, CDR1 is SGHVS and CDR2 is FQNEAQ. The CDR3 region is CASSPLAEASYEQYF. Written as DNA, the CDR3 is TGTGCCAGCAGCCCCTTAGCGGAAGCCTCCTACGAGCAGTACTTC.

The chain employs TRBV10-3 and TRBJ2-1; no firm D call. V lost 3 bases and J lost 0, with 9 bases in between. CDR3 length: 15 residues. The germline V gene has CDR1 ENHRY and CDR2 SYGVKD. The CDR3 reads CAISDAARSYNEQFF. DNA for the CDR3: TGTGCCATCAGTGATGCGGCTCGCTCCTACAATGAGCAGTTCTTC.

The V and J genes are TRBV5-6 and TRBJ2-1, with D uncertain. Trimming cost V 4 bases and J 5 bases, with 16 bases left between them. The germline V gene has CDR1 SGHDT and CDR2 YYEEEE. The CDR3 sequence is 15 residues long. This CDR3 reads CASSLLSTDHNEQFF. The CDR3 DNA follows: TGTGCCAGCAGCCTACTGAGCACAGACCACAATGAGCAGTTCTTC.

This chain uses TRBV7-9 with TRBJ2-7, with 8 bases identical to TRBD1. CDR1 and CDR2 (germline): SEHNR, FQNEAQ (reference sequence). This CDR3 has 15 amino acids. Trimming at V came to 5 bases and at J to 2 bases, leaving 8 bases not matched to a gene. CDR3 loop: CASSPRQGSPYEQYF. The CDR3, as DNA: TGTGCCAGCAGCCCCCGACAGGGGAGCCCCTACGAGCAGTACTTC.

This chain uses TRBV28 with TRBJ2-7, with 7 bases aligning to TRBD1. The ends lost 3 bases at V and 3 bases at J; junction bases unmatched: 8. Germline loops: CDR1 MDHEN, CDR2 SYDVKM. The CDR3 extends over 15 amino acids. The CDR3 sequence: CASSLGTEGDYEQYV. The CDR3 coding sequence is TGTGCCAGCAGTTTGGGGACAGAGGGGGACTACGAGCAGTACGTC.

This chain joins TRBV12-3 or TRBV12-4 and TRBJ2-7; D unclear. The V gene lost 5 bases and the J gene lost 0 bases, with 8 bases spanning the gap. There are 13 residues in the CDR3. The CDR3 here is CASSPSLSYEQYF. Written as DNA, the CDR3 is TGTGCCAGCAGTCCATCCCTCTCCTACGAGCAGTACTTC.

This clonotype has a count of ten or more. The chain is built from TRBV7-9 and TRBJ2-2; unclear D gene. Germline CDR1 reads SEHNR; CDR2 reads FQNEAQ (reference sequence). V was trimmed by 7 bases and J by 6 bases, leaving 24 bases between them. The CDR3 contains 17 residues. CDR3 in amino acids: CASTTRLLVAHPGELFF. The CDR3 nucleotides read TGTGCCAGCACTACCCGCCTGCTAGTCGCCCATCCCGGGGAGCTGTTTTTT.

This rearrangement joins TRBV20-1 to TRBJ2-1, with a tentative D call TRBD2 (7 bases). The length of the CDR3 is 16 residues. CDR1 and CDR2 (germline): DFQATT, SNEGSKA (reference sequence). V dropped 0 bases and J dropped 2 bases, with 14 bases sitting between them. The CDR3 DNA reads TGCAGTGCTAGAGAAGGGAGGGGGGGCCCCTACAATGAGCAGTTCTTC. It specifies CSAREGRGGPYNEQFF.

The rearrangement joins TRBV6-2 or TRBV6-3 to TRBJ2-7; no reliable D call. This CDR3 region has 13 residues. Trimming removed 2 bases from V and 3 bases from J, with 8 bases in between. CDR1 MNHEY and CDR2 SVGEGT come from the germline V gene. Here the CDR3 reads CASSYGDFYEQYV. The CDR3, as DNA: TGTGCCAGCAGTTACGGGGATTTCTACGAGCAGTACGTC.

This clonotype has ten or more counts. The chain has TRBV7-2 and TRBJ2-1; a possible D gene is TRBD1 (6 bases). The CDR3 spans 17 residues. Germline V gene sequence: CDR1 SGHTA, CDR2 FQGNSA. V was shortened by 2 bases and J by 9 bases, with 23 bases between the two germline ends. The CDR3, as DNA: TGTGCCAGCAGCTTATCCTATCGACAGGTTACAAACAGTGAGCAGTTCTTC. Translation: CASSLSYRQVTNSEQFF.

The chain combines TRBV6-4 with TRBJ1-2; 9 bases match TRBD1. Germline CDR1 reads MRHNA; CDR2 reads SNTAGT. The V and J ends lost 0 bases and 5 bases, in that order; junction bases with no gene match: 1. The CDR3 is 14 residues long. CDR3 DNA sequence: TGTGCCAGCAGTGACTCTGGGACAGGGTATGGCTACACCTTC. This encodes CASSDSGTGYGYTF.

V and J are TRBV12-5 and TRBJ2-5; 15 bases are shared with TRBD2. The CDR3 consists of 15 residues. From germline, CDR1 is LGHNT and CDR2 FRNRAP. J lost 5 bases, V lost 7 bases, and 5 bases had no gene match. The CDR3 is CASATGLAGGETQYF. Here the CDR3 DNA reads TGTGCTAGTGCCACGGGACTAGCGGGGGGTGAGACCCAGTACTTC.

This sequence joins TRBV28 and TRBJ1-5, with D unresolved. Per germline, CDR1 MDHEN and CDR2 SYDVKM. Trimming removed 4 bases at V and 2 bases at J, with 18 bases between. The CDR3 totals 17 residues. CDR3 nucleotide sequence: TGTGCCAGCAGTTACATCCTGCTTGGGGAGCGCAATCAGCCCCAGCATTTT. Translation: CASSYILLGERNQPQHF.

With respect to this clonotype: A read error is likely, as this CDR3 ends without the conserved phenylalanine or tryptophan. The chain combines TRBV5-6 with TRBJ2-3; no clear D gene. Germline CDR1 is SGHDT and CDR2 is YYEEEE. The CDR3 extends over 12 amino acids. V gave up 2 bases and J gave up 3 bases, with 4 bases separating them. CDR3 sequence: CASSFGTDTQYY. DNA of the CDR3: TGTGCCAGCAGCTTCGGAACAGATACGCAGTATTAT.

The chain has TRBV6-2 or TRBV6-3 and TRBJ2-1, with 7 bases aligning to TRBD2. The CDR3 length is 17 residues. Germline V gene sequence: CDR1 MNHEY, CDR2 SVGEGT. V shed 5 bases, J shed 1 base, and the junction held 11 bases outside the gene matches. In nucleotides, the CDR3 is TGTGCCAGCAGTGAGGTTTTGGGGGGGGGGTCCTACAATGAGCAGTTCTTC. Translating gives CASSEVLGGGSYNEQFF.

This clonotype has a handful of counts. The gene calls are TRBV20-1 and TRBJ2-5; 7 nucleotides align to TRBD2. The CDR3 totals 14 residues. Germline V lookup: CDR1 DFQATT, CDR2 SNEGSKA (reference sequence). With V trimmed by 4 bases and J by 6 bases, 11 bases remained unmatched. CDR3: CSATRDGEGKTQYF. In DNA form, the CDR3 reads TGCAGTGCTACCCGGGACGGGGAGGGGAAGACCCAGTACTTC.

V and J are TRBV6-2 or TRBV6-3 and TRBJ1-1; D is possibly TRBD1 (5 bases). Germline CDR1 reads MNHEY; CDR2 reads SVGEGT. Trimming left V 6 bases short and J 9 bases short, with 17 bases between. CDR3 length: 13 amino acids. This chain's CDR3 is CASSHTGTGQAFF. The CDR3 DNA follows: TGTGCCAGCAGCCATACCGGGACCGGACAAGCTTTCTTT.

This chain uses TRBV11-2 with TRBJ2-1, with TRBD2 matching 8 bases. From germline, CDR1 is SGHAT and CDR2 FQNNGV. V gave up 5 bases and J gave up 4 bases; unmatched junction bases: 10. The length of the CDR3 is 16 residues. The CDR3 sequence: CASSPTSEDPYNEQFF. DNA of the CDR3: TGTGCCAGCAGCCCGACTAGCGAGGACCCTTACAATGAGCAGTTCTTC.